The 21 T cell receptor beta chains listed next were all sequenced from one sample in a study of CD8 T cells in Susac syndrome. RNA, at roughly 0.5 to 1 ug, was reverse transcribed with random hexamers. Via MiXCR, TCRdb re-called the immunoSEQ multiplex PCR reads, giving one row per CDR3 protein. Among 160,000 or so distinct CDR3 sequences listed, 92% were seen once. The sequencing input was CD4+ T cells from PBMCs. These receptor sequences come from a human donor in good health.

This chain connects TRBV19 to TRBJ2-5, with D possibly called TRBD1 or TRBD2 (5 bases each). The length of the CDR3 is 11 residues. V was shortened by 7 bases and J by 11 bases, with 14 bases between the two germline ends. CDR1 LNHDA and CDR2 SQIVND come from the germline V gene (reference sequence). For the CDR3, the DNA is TGTGCCAGTACCGCCCAGGGAGCTCAGTACTTC. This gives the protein CASTAQGAQYF.

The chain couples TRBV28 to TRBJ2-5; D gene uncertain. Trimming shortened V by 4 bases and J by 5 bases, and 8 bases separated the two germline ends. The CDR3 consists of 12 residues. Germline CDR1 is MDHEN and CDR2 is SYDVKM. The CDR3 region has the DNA TGTGCCAGCAGTTCTGGGGTGGAGACCCAGTACTTC. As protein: CASSSGVETQYF.

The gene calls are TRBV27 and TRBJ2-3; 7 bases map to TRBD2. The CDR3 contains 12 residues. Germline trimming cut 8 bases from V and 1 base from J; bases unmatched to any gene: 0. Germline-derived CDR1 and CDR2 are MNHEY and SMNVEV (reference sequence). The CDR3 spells CASGGGTDTQYF. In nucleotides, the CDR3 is TGTGCCAGCGGGGGGGGCACAGATACGCAGTATTTT.

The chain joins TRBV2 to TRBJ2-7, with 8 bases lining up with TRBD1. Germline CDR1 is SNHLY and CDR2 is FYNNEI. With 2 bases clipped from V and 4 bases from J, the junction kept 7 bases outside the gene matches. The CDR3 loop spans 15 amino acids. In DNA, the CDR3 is TGTGCCAGCAGTGAAAGGACAGGGCCAGGATACGAGCAGTACTTC. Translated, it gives CASSERTGPGYEQYF.

The CDR3 nucleotides read TGTGCCAGCAGGAGGACTAGCGGGAGCACCGGGGAGCTGTTTTTT. Its protein product is CASRRTSGSTGELFF. The rearrangement links TRBV12-3 or TRBV12-4 to TRBJ2-2, with TRBD2 matching over 13 bases. Germline trimming cut 6 bases from V and 4 bases from J; bases unmatched to any gene: 2. The CDR3 is made up of 15 amino acids.

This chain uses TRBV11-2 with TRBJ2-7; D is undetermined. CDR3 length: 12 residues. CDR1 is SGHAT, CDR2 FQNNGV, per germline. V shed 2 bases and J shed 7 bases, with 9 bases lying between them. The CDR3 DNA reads TGTGCCAGCAGCTTACGTAGGTGGGAGCAGTACTTC. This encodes CASSLRRWEQYF.

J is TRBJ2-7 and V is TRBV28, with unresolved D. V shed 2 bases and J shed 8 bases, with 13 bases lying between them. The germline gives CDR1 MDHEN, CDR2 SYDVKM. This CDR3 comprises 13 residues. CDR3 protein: CASSLPGSRQQYF. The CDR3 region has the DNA TGTGCCAGCAGTTTACCGGGCTCAAGGCAGCAGTACTTC.

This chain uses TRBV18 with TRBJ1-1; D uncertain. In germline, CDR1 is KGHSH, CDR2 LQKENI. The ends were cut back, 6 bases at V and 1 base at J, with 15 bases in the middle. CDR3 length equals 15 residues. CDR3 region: CASSSLGHSNTEAFF. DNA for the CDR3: TGTGCCAGCTCGTCCCTGGGTCATTCGAACACTGAAGCTTTCTTT.

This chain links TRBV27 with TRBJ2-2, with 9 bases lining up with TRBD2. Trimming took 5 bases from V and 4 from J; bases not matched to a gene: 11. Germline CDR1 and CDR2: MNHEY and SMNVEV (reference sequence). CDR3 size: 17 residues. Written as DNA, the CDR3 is TGTGCCAGCAGTGGACTAGCGATCAAAGGGGGCACCGGGGAGCTGTTTTTT. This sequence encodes CASSGLAIKGGTGELFF.

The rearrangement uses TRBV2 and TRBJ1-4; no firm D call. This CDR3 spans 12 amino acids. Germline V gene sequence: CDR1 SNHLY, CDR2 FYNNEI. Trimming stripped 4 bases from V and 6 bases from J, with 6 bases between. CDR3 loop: CASSGTDEKLFF. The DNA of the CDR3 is TGTGCCAGCAGTGGGACGGATGAAAAACTGTTTTTT.

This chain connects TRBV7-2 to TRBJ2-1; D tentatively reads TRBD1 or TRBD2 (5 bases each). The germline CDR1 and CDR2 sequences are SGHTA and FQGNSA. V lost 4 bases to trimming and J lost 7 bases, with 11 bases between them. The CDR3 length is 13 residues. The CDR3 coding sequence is TGTGCCAGCAGCTCGATAGAGGGGAATGAGCAGTTCTTC. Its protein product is CASSSIEGNEQFF.

The CDR3: CASSSPAGTSYEQYF. As DNA, the CDR3 is TGTGCCAGCAGCTCCCCGGCGGGAACCTCCTACGAGCAGTACTTC. The chain has TRBV7-2 and TRBJ2-7; possible D gene TRBD2, 6 bases. The CDR3 sequence is 15 residues long. Between the trimmed V and J ends, which lost 4 bases and 0 bases, there was a span of 13 bases. Looked up from germline, CDR1 is SGHTA and CDR2 is FQGNSA.

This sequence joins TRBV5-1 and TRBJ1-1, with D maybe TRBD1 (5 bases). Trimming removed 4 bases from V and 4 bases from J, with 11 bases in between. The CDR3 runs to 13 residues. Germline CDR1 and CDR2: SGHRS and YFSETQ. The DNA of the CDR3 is TGCGCCAGCAGCGCAGGGACGGGCACTGAAGCTTTCTTT. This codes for CASSAGTGTEAFF.

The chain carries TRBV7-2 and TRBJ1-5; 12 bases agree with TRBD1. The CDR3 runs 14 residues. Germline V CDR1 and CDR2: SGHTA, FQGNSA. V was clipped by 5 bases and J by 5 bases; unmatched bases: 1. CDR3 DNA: TGTGCCAGCAGCCGGGACAGGGGGCATCAGCCCCAGCATTTT. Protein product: CASSRDRGHQPQHF.

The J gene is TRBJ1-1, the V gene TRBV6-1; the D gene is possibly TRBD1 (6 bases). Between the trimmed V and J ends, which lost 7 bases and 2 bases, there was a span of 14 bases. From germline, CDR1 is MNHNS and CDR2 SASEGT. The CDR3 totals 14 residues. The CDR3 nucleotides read TGTGCCAGCAACGAGGGGGGCAGTAACACTGAAGCTTTCTTT. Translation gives CASNEGGSNTEAFF.

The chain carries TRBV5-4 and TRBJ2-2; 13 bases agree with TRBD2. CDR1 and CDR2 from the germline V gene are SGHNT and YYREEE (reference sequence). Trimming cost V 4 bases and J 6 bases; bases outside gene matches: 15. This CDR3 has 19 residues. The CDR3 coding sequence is TGTGCCAGCAGCCCCTACCGACCTACTAGCGGGGGGGCCTCCGGGGAGCTGTTTTTT. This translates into CASSPYRPTSGGASGELFF.

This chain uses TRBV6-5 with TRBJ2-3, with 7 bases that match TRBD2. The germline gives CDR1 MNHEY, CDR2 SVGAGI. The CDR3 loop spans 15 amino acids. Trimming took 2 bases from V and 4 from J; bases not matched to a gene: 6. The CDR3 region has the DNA TGTGCCAGCAGTTACGGCGGGAGCCGCCCAGATACGCAGTATTTT. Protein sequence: CASSYGGSRPDTQYF.

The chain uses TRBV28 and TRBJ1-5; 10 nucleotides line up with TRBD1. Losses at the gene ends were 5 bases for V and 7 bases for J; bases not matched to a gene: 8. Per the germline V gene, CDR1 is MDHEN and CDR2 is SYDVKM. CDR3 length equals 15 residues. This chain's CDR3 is CASSKQTGGRQPQHF. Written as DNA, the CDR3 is TGTGCCAGCAGTAAACAGACAGGGGGCAGGCAGCCCCAGCATTTT.

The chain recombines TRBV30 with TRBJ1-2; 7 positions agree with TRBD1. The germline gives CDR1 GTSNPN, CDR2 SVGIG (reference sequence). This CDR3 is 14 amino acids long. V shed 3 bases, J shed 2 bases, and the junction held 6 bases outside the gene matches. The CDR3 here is CAWRAGQINYGYTF. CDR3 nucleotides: TGTGCCTGGAGGGCGGGACAGATAAACTATGGCTACACCTTC. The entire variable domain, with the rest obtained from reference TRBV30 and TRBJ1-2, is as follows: SQTIHQWPATLVQPVGSPLSLECTVEGTSNPNLYWYRQAAGRGLQLLFYSVGIGQISSEVPQNLSASRPQDRQFILSSKKLLLSDSGFYLCAWRAGQINYGYTFGSGTRLTVV.

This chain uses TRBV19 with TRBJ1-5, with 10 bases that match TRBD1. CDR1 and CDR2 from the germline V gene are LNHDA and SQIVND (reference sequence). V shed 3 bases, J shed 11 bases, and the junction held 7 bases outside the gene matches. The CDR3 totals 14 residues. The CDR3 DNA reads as TGTGCCAGTAGTATGGACAGGGGGAAGTTGGCCCAGCATTTT. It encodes CASSMDRGKLAQHF.

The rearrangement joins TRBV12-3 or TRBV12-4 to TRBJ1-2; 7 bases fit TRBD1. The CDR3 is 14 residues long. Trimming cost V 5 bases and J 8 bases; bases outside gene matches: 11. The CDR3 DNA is TGTGCCAGCAGTCCTAACAGACAGGGAGGCGGCTACACCTTC. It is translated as CASSPNRQGGGYTF.